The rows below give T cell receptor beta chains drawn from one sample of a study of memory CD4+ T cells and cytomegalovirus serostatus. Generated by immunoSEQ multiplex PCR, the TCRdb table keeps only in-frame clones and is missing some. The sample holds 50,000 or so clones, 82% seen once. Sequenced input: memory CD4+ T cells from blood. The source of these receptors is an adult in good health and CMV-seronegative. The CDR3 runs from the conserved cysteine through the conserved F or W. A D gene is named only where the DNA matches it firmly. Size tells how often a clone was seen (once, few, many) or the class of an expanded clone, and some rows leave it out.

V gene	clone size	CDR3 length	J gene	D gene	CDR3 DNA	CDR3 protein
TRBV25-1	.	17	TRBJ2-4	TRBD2	TGTGCCAGCAGTGAATCAGCTAGCGGGGGGGCCAAAAACATTCAGTACTTC	CASSESASGGAKNIQYF
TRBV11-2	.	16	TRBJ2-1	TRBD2	TGTGCTACTCAGCCCCGGGAGGGAGCCTCCTACAATGAGCAGTTCTTC	CATQPREGASYNEQFF
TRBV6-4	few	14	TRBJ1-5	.	TGTGCCAGCAGTGGCCGGGTCTTCCGTCAGCCCCAGCATTTT	CASSGRVFRQPQHF
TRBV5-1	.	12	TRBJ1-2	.	TGCGCCAGCAGCTACGATCAGGGGGGCTACACCTTC	CASSYDQGGYTF
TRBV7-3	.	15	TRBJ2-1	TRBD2	TGTGCCAGCAGACCTAGCGGGGTAGCTAGCAATGAGCAGTTCTTC	CASRPSGVASNEQFF
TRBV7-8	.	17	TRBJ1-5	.	TGTGCCAGCAGTGTAGGGGAGGGTTTTTATAGCAATCAGCCCCAGCATTTT	CASSVGEGFYSNQPQHF
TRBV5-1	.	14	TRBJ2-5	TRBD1	TGCGCCAGCAGCTCGGAGACAGGGGAAGAGACCCAGTACTTC	CASSSETGEETQYF
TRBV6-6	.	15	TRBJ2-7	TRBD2	TGTGCCAGCACCGGGACCCCGGGACTAGTAGACGAGCAGTACTTC	CASTGTPGLVDEQYF
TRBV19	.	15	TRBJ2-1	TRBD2	TGTGCCAGTAGACCTAGGCGGGGGGGCTACAATGAGCAGTTCTTC	CASRPRRGGYNEQFF
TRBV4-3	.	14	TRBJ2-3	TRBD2	TGCGCCAGCAGCCAAGACGGGACTAGCGATACGCAGTATTTT	CASSQDGTSDTQYF
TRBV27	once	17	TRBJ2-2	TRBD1	TGTGCCAGCAGACGTAGACAGGGACAGGGCGCAACCGGGGAGCTGTTTTTT	CASRRRQGQGATGELFF
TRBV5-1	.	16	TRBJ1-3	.	TGCGCCAGCAGCTTGGAGATGGTTGGAGCAGGAAACACCATATATTTT	CASSLEMVGAGNTIYF